One and the same sample provided the 31 T cell receptor beta chains below, sequenced in a study of OX40 agonist ivuxolimab in advanced cancers. TCRdb's copy holds only in-frame clones and misses some; the assay was immunoSEQ multiplex PCR. The sample shows tens of thousands of clones, around 91% of them seen only once. This sample comprised CD4+ or CD8+ T cells sorted from blood, obtained in a trial of the OX40 agonist ivuxolimab. These receptors were taken from an adult with an advanced solid tumor such as melanoma, head and neck, liver or kidney cancer.

Concerning this clone itself: The sample has other DNA sequences that encode this CDR3 too. Here the CDR3 DNA reads TGTGCCAGCAGCTGGGATAGCAATCAGCCCCAGCATTTT. Protein sequence: CASSWDSNQPQHF. The chain has TRBV7-8 and TRBJ1-5; D not resolved. Germline CDR1 and CDR2: SGHVS and FQNEAQ. V shed 4 bases and J shed 0 bases, with 4 bases lying between them. The CDR3 has 13 residues. Using reference TRBV7-8 and TRBJ1-5 for the parts outside the CDR3, the full variable domain is GAGVSQSPRYKVAKRGQDVALRCDPISGHVSLFWYQQALGQGPEFLTYFQNEAQLDKSGLPSDRFFAERPEGSVSTLKIQRTQQEDSAVYLCASSWDSNQPQHFGDGTRLSIL.

V gene TRBV29-1 combines with J gene TRBJ2-5; 8 positions match TRBD2. This CDR3 contains 13 residues. The junction had 8 bases not matched to a gene; V was cut back by 6 bases and J by 5 bases. Germline assignment: CDR1 SQVTM and CDR2 ANQGSEA. This CDR3 is CSVRGLGQETQYF. CDR3 nucleotides: TGCAGCGTACGGGGACTAGGGCAGGAGACCCAGTACTTC.

This clone was seen a few times. The rearrangement uses TRBV5-1 and TRBJ2-2; no firm D call. Trimming removed 1 base from V and 2 bases from J, with 0 bases in between. Germline V lookup: CDR1 SGHRS, CDR2 YFSETQ. This CDR3 has 12 amino acids. The CDR3 is CASSLNTGELFF. The CDR3 DNA reads TGCGCCAGCAGCTTGAACACCGGGGAGCTGTTTTTT.

The CDR3 DNA is TGTGCCAGCAGCCCCCGGCTAGCGGGGAGGAAGAATGAGCAGTTCTTC. Protein: CASSPRLAGRKNEQFF. V is TRBV9 and J is TRBJ2-1; 9 bases match TRBD2. V shed 4 bases and J 7 bases; nucleotides not matched to a gene: 12. Germline assignment: CDR1 SGDLS and CDR2 YYNGEE. The CDR3 consists of 16 residues.

The rearrangement uses TRBV7-9 and TRBJ1-1, with D hard to call. The CDR3 runs to 14 residues. CDR1 is SEHNR and CDR2 is FQNEAQ in the germline V gene (reference sequence). V was cut by 2 bases and J by 3 bases, with 10 bases left in between. CDR3 DNA: TGTGCCAGCAGCTTAAGCGGCCTGGACACTGAAGCTTTCTTT. It yields the protein CASSLSGLDTEAFF.

CDR3 DNA: TGCGCCAGCAGCCAAGAACCAGGGGGAGAGACCCAGTACTTC. Encoded protein: CASSQEPGGETQYF. V usage is TRBV4-3 and J usage is TRBJ2-5, with 7 bases that match TRBD1. The CDR3 is 14 residues long. The junction had 2 bases not matched to a gene; V was cut back by 0 bases and J by 4 bases. Germline CDR1 and CDR2: LGHNA and YSLEER.

This chain connects TRBV11-2 to TRBJ2-1, with TRBD2 as a possible D gene (5 bases). Germline CDR1 is SGHAT and CDR2 is FQNNGV. The CDR3 is made up of 10 amino acids. V lost 6 bases to trimming and J lost 10 bases, with 7 bases between them. CDR3 loop: CASSRREQFF. The DNA for the CDR3 is TGTGCCAGCAGTCGGAGGGAGCAGTTCTTC.

The V and J genes are TRBV19 and TRBJ1-1, with D uncertain. CDR1 is LNHDA, CDR2 SQIVND, per germline (reference sequence). Trimming shortened V by 5 bases and J by 0 bases, and 19 bases separated the two germline ends. This CDR3 comprises 17 residues. The DNA for the CDR3 is TGTGCCAGTAGTGTACAAAGAGGTAACGCCATGAACACTGAAGCTTTCTTT. Translation gives CASSVQRGNAMNTEAFF.

As for this clone: Other DNA sequences from this sample encode an identical CDR3 as well. The chain combines TRBV28 with TRBJ1-3; D is uncertain. Trimming left V 5 bases short and J 0 bases short, with 8 bases between. Germline CDR1 is MDHEN and CDR2 is SYDVKM. This CDR3 is built from 14 residues. In DNA, the CDR3 is TGTGCCAGCAGTCCGGGGAGCTCTGGAAACACCATATATTTT. This codes for CASSPGSSGNTIYF.

The chain recombines TRBV4-2 with TRBJ2-7; the match to TRBD1 covers 8 bases. The J segment lost 3 bases and the V segment lost 2 bases, leaving 3 bases of the junction unmatched. CDR1 and CDR2 (germline): LGHNA, YNFKEQ. The CDR3 consists of 14 residues. The CDR3 bases are TGTGCCAGCAGCCAACGGACAGGGCACTACGAGCAGTACTTC. This encodes CASSQRTGHYEQYF.

The chain links TRBV25-1 to TRBJ2-7; 11 bases line up with TRBD2. From germline, CDR1 is MGHDK and CDR2 SYGVNS. The CDR3 sequence is 13 residues long. V trimming: 6 bases; J trimming: 5 bases; junction bases outside the gene matches: 3. The CDR3, as DNA: TGTGCCAGCAGGGGTAGCGGGAGGGACGAGCAGTACTTC. It translates to CASRGSGRDEQYF.

The chain links TRBV28 to TRBJ2-7; no clear D gene. The CDR3 is 13 residues long. Germline V CDR1 and CDR2: MDHEN, SYDVKM. The V end was cut by 3 bases, the J end by 1 base, with 7 bases between. The CDR3 region is CASSFPGSYEQYF. In nucleotides, the CDR3 is TGTGCCAGCAGTTTTCCAGGTTCCTACGAGCAGTACTTC.

This chain joins TRBV7-9 and TRBJ2-1; D gene ambiguous. This CDR3 has 13 amino acids. Trimming removed 6 bases at V and 9 bases at J, with 15 bases between. CDR1 SEHNR and CDR2 FQNEAQ come from the germline V gene (reference sequence). As DNA, the CDR3 is TGTGCCAGCAGTCTCGGCGAGAAGGGTGAGCAGTTCTTC. Its protein product is CASSLGEKGEQFF.

V is TRBV7-9 and J is TRBJ2-1, with 8 bases matching TRBD2. V trimming: 1 base; J trimming: 5 bases; junction bases outside the gene matches: 7. The CDR3 covers 16 residues. The germline CDR1 and CDR2 sequences are SEHNR and FQNEAQ (reference sequence). CDR3 region: CASSLESLAGNNEQFF. The CDR3 DNA is TGTGCCAGCAGCTTAGAAAGCCTAGCGGGTAACAATGAGCAGTTCTTC. Using reference TRBV7-9 and TRBJ2-1 for the parts outside the CDR3, the full variable domain is DTGVSQNPRHKITKRGQNVTFRCDPISEHNRLYWYRQTLGQGPEFLTYFQNEAQLEKSRLLSDRFSAERPKGSFSTLEIQRTEQGDSAMYLCASSLESLAGNNEQFFGPGTRLTVL.

As DNA, the CDR3 is TGTGCCATCAGTGAGGGGGCAGGTTATGGCTACACCTTC. Its protein is CAISEGAGYGYTF. V is TRBV10-3 and J is TRBJ1-2; a weak D match, TRBD1 (5 bases). Per the germline V gene, CDR1 is ENHRY and CDR2 is SYGVKD. This CDR3 spans 13 amino acids. The V end was cut by 2 bases, the J end by 5 bases, with 9 bases between.

This chain connects TRBV9 to TRBJ2-3; no clear D. Germline CDR1 reads SGDLS; CDR2 reads YYNGEE. CDR3 length: 13 amino acids. Trimming removed 1 base at V and 2 bases at J, with 5 bases between. CDR3: CASSVLYTDTQYF. The CDR3 DNA reads TGTGCCAGCAGCGTACTATACACAGATACGCAGTATTTT.

This rearrangement joins TRBV25-1 to TRBJ2-1, with D perhaps TRBD1 (5 bases). Germline CDR1 is MGHDK and CDR2 is SYGVNS. V dropped 2 bases and J dropped 1 base, with 9 bases sitting between them. This CDR3 is 15 amino acids long. This CDR3 is CASSEAQVSYNEQFF. CDR3 sequence (DNA): TGTGCCAGCAGTGAAGCACAGGTGTCCTACAATGAGCAGTTCTTC.

V is TRBV6-6 and J is TRBJ2-7, with 10 bases that match TRBD2. CDR1 is MNHNY, CDR2 SVGAGI, per germline (reference sequence). CDR3 length: 15 amino acids. With 4 bases clipped from V and 6 bases from J, the junction kept 9 bases outside the gene matches. CDR3 in amino acids: CASSFDMSGRAEQYF. The CDR3 DNA reads as TGTGCCAGCAGTTTCGACATGAGCGGGAGGGCCGAGCAGTACTTC.

The rearrangement uses TRBV5-8 and TRBJ2-5, with 9 nucleotides matching TRBD2. The CDR3 spans 15 residues. The germline CDR1 and CDR2 sequences are SGHTS and YDEGEE. V shed 0 bases, J shed 4 bases, and the junction held 4 bases outside the gene matches. CDR3 DNA sequence: TGTGCCAGCAGCTTGGTGATAGCGGGAGCAGAGACCCAGTACTTC. This encodes CASSLVIAGAETQYF.

This chain links TRBV29-1 with TRBJ2-2; D remains ambiguous. Trimming removed 5 bases from V and 5 bases from J, with 12 bases in between. CDR1 and CDR2 (germline): SQVTM, ANQGSEA. CDR3 size: 13 residues. The CDR3 DNA sequence: TGCAGCGTTCGATACAGAGGAACCGGGGAGCTGTTTTTT. This codes for CSVRYRGTGELFF.

The CDR3 reads CASSSTTGGGNYEQYF. Here the CDR3 DNA reads TGTGCCAGCTCATCAACTACCGGTGGAGGGAACTACGAGCAGTACTTC. The genes are TRBV18 and TRBJ2-7, with a weak D call TRBD2 (6 bases). Germline V gene sequence: CDR1 KGHSH, CDR2 LQKENI. This CDR3 is built from 16 residues. V was trimmed by 5 bases and J by 3 bases, leaving 20 bases between them.

The chain links TRBV9 to TRBJ2-2; D ambiguous. The germline V gene encodes CDR1 SGDLS and CDR2 YYNGEE. The CDR3 is 13 amino acids. V was cut by 2 bases and J by 5 bases, with 7 bases left in between. Here the CDR3 reads CASSVQRTGELFF. The CDR3 DNA sequence: TGTGCCAGCAGCGTCCAACGGACCGGGGAGCTGTTTTTT.

The rearrangement joins TRBV28 to TRBJ1-5; no reliable D call. V dropped 7 bases and J dropped 0 bases, with 13 bases sitting between them. The germline V gene encodes CDR1 MDHEN and CDR2 SYDVKM. The CDR3 length is 15 residues. The CDR3 bases are TGTGCCAGCAATTCCCCGCAGTATAGCAATCAGCCCCAGCATTTT. Protein sequence: CASNSPQYSNQPQHF.

In this sample, this clone turned up a few times. This chain connects TRBV6-6 to TRBJ1-5, with D perhaps TRBD1 (5 bases). The CDR3 loop spans 13 amino acids. CDR1 is MNHNY, CDR2 SVGAGI, per germline (reference sequence). V shed 7 bases and J shed 5 bases, with 12 bases lying between them. For the CDR3, the DNA is TGTGCCAGCACAGGGCCAACAGATCAGCCCCAGCATTTT. Its protein is CASTGPTDQPQHF.

V and J are TRBV6-6 and TRBJ2-5; no clear D gene. The CDR3 runs to 11 residues. Germline V CDR1 and CDR2: MNHNY, SVGAGI (reference sequence). V shed 6 bases and J shed 4 bases, with 6 bases lying between them. The CDR3 protein is CASRTGETQYF. The CDR3 nucleotides read TGTGCCAGCAGGACCGGAGAGACCCAGTACTTC.

The J gene is TRBJ1-5, the V gene TRBV6-6, with D tentatively TRBD1 (5 bases). The CDR3 sequence is 14 residues long. Germline lookup yields CDR1 MNHNY and CDR2 SVGAGI (reference sequence). V was pared by 2 bases and J by 7 bases, with 12 bases between. The CDR3 here is CASSYGREGQPQHF. The CDR3 nucleotides are TGTGCCAGCAGTTACGGCAGGGAGGGGCAGCCCCAGCATTTT.

DNA for the CDR3: TGTGCCAGCAGCTTAACCCATAGATTGAATGAGCAGTTCTTC. It is translated as CASSLTHRLNEQFF. The chain is built from TRBV7-3 and TRBJ2-1; the D is unclear. CDR3 length: 14 amino acids. Germline-derived CDR1 and CDR2 are SGHTA and FQGTGA. V gave up 0 bases and J gave up 7 bases, with 10 bases separating them.

The chain carries TRBV4-1 and TRBJ2-4, with 12 bases lining up with TRBD2. Unmatched junction bases numbered 7, after V lost 8 bases and J lost 2 bases. Looked up from germline, CDR1 is MGHRA and CDR2 is YSYEKL. The CDR3 runs to 16 residues. CDR3 coding DNA: TGCGCCAGCCGAATCGGACTAGCGGGACCCAAAAACATTCAGTACTTC. Protein product: CASRIGLAGPKNIQYF.

The chain uses TRBV18 and TRBJ2-4; TRBD2 matches at 14 bases. J was trimmed by 1 base and V by 6 bases; bases with no gene match: 11. The CDR3 totals 19 residues. Germline CDR1 is KGHSH and CDR2 is LQKENI. CDR3 sequence: CASSLGGLAGAGAKNIQYF. In DNA, the CDR3 is TGTGCCAGCTCCCTTGGGGGACTAGCGGGAGCTGGTGCCAAAAACATTCAGTACTTC.

The chain links TRBV19 to TRBJ1-5; 8 nucleotides line up with TRBD1. There are 14 residues in the CDR3. Unmatched junction bases numbered 3, after V lost 6 bases and J lost 2 bases. Germline V lookup: CDR1 LNHDA, CDR2 SQIVND (reference sequence). CDR3 bases: TGTGCCAGTAGGGACAGGGCAGGCAATCAGCCCCAGCATTTT. It yields the protein CASRDRAGNQPQHF.

The V gene is TRBV28, the J gene TRBJ1-6; 10 bases are a match to TRBD1. Germline V gene data show CDR1 as MDHEN and CDR2 as SYDVKM. J gave up 11 bases and V 1 base, and 5 bases lay outside the gene matches. The CDR3 is 15 amino acids. The DNA of the CDR3 is TGTGCCAGCAGTTTATTCGGACAGGGGGGTACACCCCTCCACTTT. It translates to CASSLFGQGGTPLHF. The full variable domain, its missing parts supplied by reference TRBV28 and TRBJ1-6, is DVKVTQSSRYLVKRTGEKVFLECVQDMDHENMFWYRQDPGLGLRLIYFSYDVKMKEKGDIPEGYSVSREKKERFSLILESASTNQTSMYLCASSLFGQGGTPLHFGNGTRLTVT.